The source of this TCR beta chain is a study of Ad26.COV2.S vaccination and SARS-CoV-2 variants. The CDR3 has 14 amino acids. Trimming removed 1 base from V and 5 bases from J, with 11 bases in between. Germline CDR1 reads SGHTA; CDR2 reads FQGNSA. General study points: Reported findings describe substantial breadth in spike-specific CD8+ and CD4+ T cell responses following vaccination.

Using immunoSEQ multiplex PCR, the repertoire was profiled, and TCRdb retains in-frame clones only, with some absent. The sample lists some 290,000 clones, around 84% occurring once. Details on this clone: What it recognizes is unknown.

The treatment: over 15 received Ad26.COV2.S at low or high dose, single or two shots; about five received placebo; per-sample allocation not given. Sample collection was performed on day 63 after the first vaccine or placebo injection. The sequence was obtained from a person aged 18-65 years who received the Ad26.COV2.S COVID-19 vaccine or a placebo. The chain employs TRBV7-2 and TRBJ1-1, with D unclear. The specimen was peripheral blood, collected in a trial of Ad26.COV2.S vaccine versus placebo. CDR3 amino acids: CASSLGALGTEAFF. The CDR3 DNA follows: TGTGCCAGCAGCTTAGGGGCCCTAGGGACTGAAGCTTTCTTT.